This TCR beta chain stems from a study of blood T cells in healthy people across ages. The V and J ends lost 5 bases and 5 bases respectively, with 21 bases between them. CDR3 length: 16 residues. CDR1 is SGHDT, CDR2 YYEEEE, per germline. Using a J-beta primer mix together with a sample-barcoded 5' primer, a second PCR was run for about 6 to 12 cycles. Each sample provided no less than 2.5 million CDR3-containing paired-end reads. TCRdb processed the 5' RACE reads anew with MiXCR; each CDR3 protein has one entry. The sample has 1.6 million or so distinct CDR3 sequences; approximately 32% are singletons. Broader study findings: Changes seen in expanded clonotypes were possibly confounded by donor CMV status left unknown. Diversity figures based on one million T cells were deemed too low.

Remarks on this clonotype: The antigen is undetermined.

This rearrangement joins TRBV5-6 to TRBJ2-3; D remains unclear. The origin of this receptor is a woman aged 25 to 39 in good health. Sequencing was done on a sample of blood. The CDR3 sequence: CASSQAWRESGDTQYF. The CDR3 nucleotides are TGTGCCAGCAGTCAGGCATGGCGCGAGTCGGGAGATACGCAGTATTTT.